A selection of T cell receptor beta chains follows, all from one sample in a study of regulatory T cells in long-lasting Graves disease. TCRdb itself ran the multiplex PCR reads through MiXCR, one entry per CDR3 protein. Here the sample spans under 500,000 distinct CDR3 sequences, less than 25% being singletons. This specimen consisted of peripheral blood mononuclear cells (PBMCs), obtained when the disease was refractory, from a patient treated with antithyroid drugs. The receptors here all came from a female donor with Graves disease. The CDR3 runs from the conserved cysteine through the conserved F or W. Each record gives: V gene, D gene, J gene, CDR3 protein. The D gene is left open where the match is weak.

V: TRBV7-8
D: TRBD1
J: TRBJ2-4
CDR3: CASSSNLGTGKNIQYF

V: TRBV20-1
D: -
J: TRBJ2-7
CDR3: CSARVEGWISAYEQYF

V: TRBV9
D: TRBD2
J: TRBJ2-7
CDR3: CASSDGGRASEQYF

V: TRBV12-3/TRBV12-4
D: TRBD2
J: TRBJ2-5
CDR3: CASSPPRGREETQYF

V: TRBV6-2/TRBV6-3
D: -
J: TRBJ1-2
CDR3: CASSYHPQGVNHGYTF

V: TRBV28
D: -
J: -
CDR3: CASTPTSLVHEQFF

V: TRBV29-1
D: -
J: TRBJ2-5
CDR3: CSVDGGNQETQYF

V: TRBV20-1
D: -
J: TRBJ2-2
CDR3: CSARDPLGGSPGELFF

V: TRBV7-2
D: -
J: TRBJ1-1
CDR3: CASSWGKVAFF

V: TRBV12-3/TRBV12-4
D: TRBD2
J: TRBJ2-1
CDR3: CASRNRLAIHEQFF

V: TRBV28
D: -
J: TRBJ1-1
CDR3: CASSPRGVVTEAFF

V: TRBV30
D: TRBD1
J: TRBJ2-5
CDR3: CAWSTNGGQGGETQYF

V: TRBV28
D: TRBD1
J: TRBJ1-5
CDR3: CASGGQGAPQPQHF

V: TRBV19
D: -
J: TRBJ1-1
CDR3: CASSIFLGVANTEAFF

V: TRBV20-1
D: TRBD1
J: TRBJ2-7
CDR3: CSASAGTGPYEQYF

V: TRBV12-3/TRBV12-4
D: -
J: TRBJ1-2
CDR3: CASSIRPYGYTF

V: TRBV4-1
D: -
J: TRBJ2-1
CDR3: CASSLIGGRGTEQFF

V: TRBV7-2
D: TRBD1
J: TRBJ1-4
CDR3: CASSLGDRGREKLFF

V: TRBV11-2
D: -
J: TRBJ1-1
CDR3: CASSARPRGKTEAFF

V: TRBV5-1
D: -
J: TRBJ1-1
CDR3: CASSHRSSDGNTEAFF

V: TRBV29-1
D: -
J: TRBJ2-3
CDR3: CSASGPTDTQYF

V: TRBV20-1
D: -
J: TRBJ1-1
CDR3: CSAPDFGGTEAFF

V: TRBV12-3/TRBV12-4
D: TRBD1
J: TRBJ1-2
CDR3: CASSLPAGGYGYTF

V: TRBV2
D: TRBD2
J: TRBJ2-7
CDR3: CASRRVGGLSEQYF

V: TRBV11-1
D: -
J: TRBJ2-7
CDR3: CASSRRTEGTHEQYF

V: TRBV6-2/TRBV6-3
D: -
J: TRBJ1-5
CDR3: CASSYSGMNQPQHF

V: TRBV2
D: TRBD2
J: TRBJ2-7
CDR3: CASSEMLEWRELNEQYF

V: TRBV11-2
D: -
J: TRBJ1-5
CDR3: CASSSLRQPQHF

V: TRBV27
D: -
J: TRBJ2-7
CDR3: CASRNWRGLEQYF

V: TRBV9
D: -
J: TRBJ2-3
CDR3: CASSVAGRTDTQYF

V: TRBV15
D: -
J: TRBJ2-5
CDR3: CATSRDLGGARETQYF

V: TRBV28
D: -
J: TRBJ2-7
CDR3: CASKAGYLYEQYF

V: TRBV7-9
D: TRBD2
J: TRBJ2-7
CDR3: CASSLELAGGSYEQYF

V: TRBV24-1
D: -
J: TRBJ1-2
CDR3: CATRGARLCRGPLYGYTF

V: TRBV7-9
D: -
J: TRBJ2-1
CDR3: CASSFGGMDEQFF

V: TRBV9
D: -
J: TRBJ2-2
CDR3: CASSVVPQGNTGELFF

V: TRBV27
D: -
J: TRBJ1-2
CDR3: CASSPGQLSGGYTF

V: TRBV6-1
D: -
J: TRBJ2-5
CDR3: CASWEGGGRQETQYF

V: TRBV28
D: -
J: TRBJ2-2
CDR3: CASSQGLPETGELFF

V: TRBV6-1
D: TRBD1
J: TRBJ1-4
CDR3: CASSELTGGYEKLFF

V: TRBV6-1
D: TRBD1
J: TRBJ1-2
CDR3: CASSQEGTGTRGTF

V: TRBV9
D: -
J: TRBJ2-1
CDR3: CASSVRRGEQFF

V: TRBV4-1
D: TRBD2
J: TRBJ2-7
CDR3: CASSQDDLAGGEQYF

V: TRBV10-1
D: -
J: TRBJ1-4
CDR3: CASSESIERLGWRLNEKLFF

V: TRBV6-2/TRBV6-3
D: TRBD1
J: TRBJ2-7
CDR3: CASRRQGVSHEQYF

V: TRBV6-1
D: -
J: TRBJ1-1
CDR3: CASSTLGMNTEAFF

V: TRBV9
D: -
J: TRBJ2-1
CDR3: CASSVEGVDEQFF

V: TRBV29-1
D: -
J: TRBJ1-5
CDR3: CSVQREGDQPQHF

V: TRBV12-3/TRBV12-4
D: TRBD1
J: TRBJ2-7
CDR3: CASSTRDRSSYEQYF

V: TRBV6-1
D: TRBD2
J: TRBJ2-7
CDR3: CASRPGGTSGRFQYF

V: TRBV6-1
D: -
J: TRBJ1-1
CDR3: CALGVGSVEAFF